The 10 T cell receptor beta chains below come from one sample, sequenced in a study of control samples from healthy donors and cancer patients. Data came from immunoSEQ multiplex PCR; TCRdb stores just in-frame clones and leaves some out. The data contain about 35,000 clones, 80% to 95% of them seen just once; the ten biggest clones take up 1.7%. The specimen was PBMCs. Source of these receptors: a man aged 40-55 years with colorectal cancer.

This CDR3 reads CAWSSGVGNTIYF. CDR3 nucleotide sequence: TGTGCCTGGAGTTCGGGGGTGGGAAACACCATATATTTT. The chain is built from TRBV30 and TRBJ1-3; D might be TRBD1 (5 bases). Trimming cost V 2 bases and J 4 bases, with 9 bases left between them. The CDR3 extends over 13 amino acids. Germline V gives CDR1 GTSNPN, CDR2 SVGIG (reference sequence).

The chain recombines TRBV5-6 with TRBJ1-1; D is ambiguous. Trimming left V 2 bases short and J 4 bases short, with 6 bases between. CDR1 and CDR2 from the germline V gene are SGHDT and YYEEEE. The CDR3 extends over 12 amino acids. The CDR3 spells CASSFWGTEAFF. The CDR3 DNA sequence: TGTGCCAGCAGCTTTTGGGGCACTGAAGCTTTCTTT. Looking up the rest from reference TRBV5-6 and TRBJ1-1 gives the full variable domain: DAGVTQSPTHLIKTRGQQVTLRCSPKSGHDTVSWYQQALGQGPQFIFQYYEEEERQRGNFPDRFSGHQFPNYSSELNVNALLLGDSALYLCASSFWGTEAFFGQGTRLTVV.

This chain links TRBV18 with TRBJ2-1; 10 positions match TRBD2. The CDR3 is 17 amino acids. V gave up 3 bases and J gave up 2 bases; unmatched junction bases: 7. The germline gives CDR1 KGHSH, CDR2 LQKENI. This chain's CDR3 is CASSPGSGGLTYNEQFF. For the CDR3, the DNA is TGTGCCAGCTCACCCGGTAGCGGGGGGTTAACCTACAATGAGCAGTTCTTC.

The chain is built from TRBV2 and TRBJ1-4; no clear D gene. Trimming took off 4 bases at V and 3 bases at J, with 9 bases between the two ends. The CDR3 is 14 amino acids. Germline CDR1 SNHLY, CDR2 FYNNEI. CDR3 coding DNA: TGTGCCAGCAGTGCTGGGCAGGCTAATGAAAAACTGTTTTTT. It codes for CASSAGQANEKLFF.

This clone was recorded once. The chain links TRBV10-3 to TRBJ1-1; D remains unclear. Germline loops: CDR1 ENHRY, CDR2 SYGVKD. The CDR3 runs 14 residues. The V end lost 2 bases, the J end lost 7 bases, and 14 bases lay between the germline ends. For the CDR3, the DNA is TGTGCCATCAGTGAGCAGTCAGGTAGAGGTGAAGCTTTCTTT. Translation gives CAISEQSGRGEAFF.

This clone has only one observation. V and J are TRBV4-3 and TRBJ2-1; D possibly corresponds to TRBD2 (5 bases). In germline, CDR1 is LGHNA, CDR2 YSLEER. V was pared by 1 base and J by 5 bases, with 21 bases between. The CDR3 consists of 18 residues. The CDR3 loop reads CASSQAGGLITGHNEQFF. CDR3 nucleotides: TGCGCCAGCAGCCAAGCGGGCGGGCTTATTACTGGCCACAATGAGCAGTTCTTC.

This clone has just one count. The CDR3 is CASSGGLGQTQYF. CDR3 DNA: TGCGCCAGCAGTGGGGGACTAGGGCAGACCCAGTACTTC. V usage is TRBV10-2 and J usage is TRBJ2-5; 8 bases agree with TRBD2. This CDR3 is built from 13 residues. V dropped 4 bases and J dropped 6; count of bases not matched to a gene: 4. Per the germline V gene, CDR1 is WSHSY and CDR2 is SAAADI.

This clone was counted once. The chain combines TRBV3-1 (or the pseudogene TRBV3-2) with TRBJ2-1; 9 bases align to TRBD2. The CDR3 sequence is 17 residues long. Looked up from germline, CDR1 is LGHDT and CDR2 is YNNKEL (reference sequence). V shed 4 bases and J 0 bases; nucleotides not matched to a gene: 7. The CDR3 sequence: CASSPGLARSSYNEQFF. The CDR3 bases are TGTGCCAGCAGCCCCGGACTAGCGCGTAGCTCCTACAATGAGCAGTTCTTC.

This clone was seen only once. V usage is TRBV3-1 (or the pseudogene TRBV3-2) and J usage is TRBJ2-7; TRBD1 or TRBD2 may be the D gene (5 bases each). The V and J ends lost 1 base and 3 bases respectively, with 13 bases between them. This CDR3 has 15 residues. The germline gives CDR1 LGHDT, CDR2 YNNKEL (reference sequence). The CDR3 nucleotides read TGTGCCAGCAGCCAAGCCGCAGGGACGTTCTACGAGCAGTACTTC. This sequence encodes CASSQAAGTFYEQYF.

The chain employs TRBV4-1 and TRBJ1-6, with D possibly matching TRBD1 (5 bases). V was clipped by 0 bases and J by 6 bases, with 15 bases between them. CDR1 is MGHRA and CDR2 is YSYEKL in the germline V gene. The CDR3 contains 17 residues. The CDR3 spells CASSQEGEELANSPLHF. The CDR3 DNA reads TGCGCCAGCAGCCAAGAAGGGGAGGAGTTGGCTAATTCACCCCTCCACTTT.